The 26 T cell receptor beta chains given below trace back to one sample, sequenced in a study of blood T cell repertoires in COVID-19. Assay: immunoSEQ multiplex PCR; the TCRdb copy retains only in-frame clones and omits some. The table shows hundreds of thousands of clones, with about 84% occurring only once. The sequenced sample consisted of PBMCs or T cells enriched from blood (not recorded which). The receptor set was obtained from a woman aged 45-60 years who had recovered from COVID-19.

V usage is TRBV6-2 or TRBV6-3 and J usage is TRBJ1-2; no clear D. Trimming cost V 0 bases and J 4 bases, with 6 bases left between them. Germline CDR1 reads MNHEY; CDR2 reads SVGEGT. The CDR3 loop spans 13 amino acids. The CDR3, as DNA: TGTGCCAGCAGTTACTCGAGGATCTATGGCTACACCTTC. Its protein product is CASSYSRIYGYTF.

This chain uses TRBV28 with TRBJ2-4; 10 bases match TRBD1. V shed 2 bases and J 10 bases; nucleotides not matched to a gene: 8. CDR3 size: 15 residues. Germline V gene data show CDR1 as MDHEN and CDR2 as SYDVKM. The CDR3 reads CASSLGGQGTFIQYF. DNA for the CDR3: TGTGCCAGCAGTTTAGGGGGACAGGGGACGTTTATTCAGTACTTC.

The CDR3 sequence: CASANRRENEQFF. The CDR3, as DNA: TGTGCCAGCGCCAATAGGAGGGAGAATGAGCAGTTCTTC. This chain joins TRBV7-8 and TRBJ2-1; D perhaps matches TRBD2 (6 bases). CDR1 is SGHVS and CDR2 is FQNEAQ in the germline V gene. Trimming pared 8 bases from V and 7 bases from J, leaving 15 bases between. This CDR3 is 13 amino acids long.

The rearrangement joins TRBV10-3 to TRBJ2-5, with a weak D call TRBD1 (6 bases). The V end lost 6 bases, the J end lost 3 bases, and 14 bases lay between the germline ends. Germline CDR1 reads ENHRY; CDR2 reads SYGVKD. This CDR3 has 14 residues. CDR3 coding DNA: TGTGCCATCAGAAAAAACTGGACAGAAGAGACCCAGTACTTC. Its protein is CAIRKNWTEETQYF.

The rearrangement uses TRBV19 and TRBJ1-1; D remains ambiguous. The germline V and J ends were trimmed by 3 bases and 0 bases, with 14 bases remaining between them. Germline V lookup: CDR1 LNHDA, CDR2 SQIVND (reference sequence). The CDR3 is made up of 16 amino acids. The chain's CDR3 is CASSIKTNNLNTEAFF. The CDR3 coding sequence is TGTGCCAGTAGTATCAAGACAAATAATCTGAACACTGAAGCTTTCTTT.

This clone was observed a single time. This chain joins TRBV4-3 and TRBJ1-3, with 8 bases identical to TRBD1. Germline V lookup: CDR1 LGHNA, CDR2 YSLEER. The CDR3 contains 17 residues. The V gene end was trimmed by 3 bases and the J gene end by 0 bases; junction bases not matched to a gene: 7. Here the CDR3 reads CASSQDRASHSGNTIYF. The CDR3 DNA reads TGCGCCAGCAGCCAGGACAGGGCGTCCCACTCTGGAAACACCATATATTTT.

This clone has a handful of counts. The chain is built from TRBV4-1 and TRBJ1-4; D perhaps matches TRBD1 (6 bases). The ends were cut back, 7 bases at V and 7 bases at J, with 10 bases in the middle. Germline V gene data show CDR1 as MGHRA and CDR2 as YSYEKL. This CDR3 is 12 amino acids long. Here the CDR3 reads CASNRVGEKLFF. CDR3 nucleotides: TGCGCCAGCAACAGGGTGGGTGAAAAACTGTTTTTT.

This chain uses TRBV28 with TRBJ2-7, with 8 bases that match TRBD1. V was clipped by 5 bases and J by 0 bases; unmatched bases: 6. CDR1 is MDHEN, CDR2 SYDVKM, per germline. The CDR3 loop spans 15 amino acids. The CDR3 region has the DNA TGTGCCAGCAGTACGGAACAGGGGGGCTCCTACGAGCAGTACTTC. Amino acid sequence: CASSTEQGGSYEQYF.

The chain employs TRBV11-3 and TRBJ2-7, with 8 bases matching TRBD1. This CDR3 has 14 residues. The germline gives CDR1 SGHNT, CDR2 YENEEA. V dropped 5 bases and J dropped 1; count of bases not matched to a gene: 4. CDR3 nucleotide sequence: TGTGCCAGCAGCCCAGGACAGGGATCCTACGAGCAGTACTTC. This sequence encodes CASSPGQGSYEQYF.

This chain connects TRBV6-5 to TRBJ1-1, with D possibly matching TRBD1 (6 bases). V lost 7 bases to trimming and J lost 6 bases, with 15 bases between them. The germline V gene has CDR1 MNHEY and CDR2 SVGAGI. This CDR3 comprises 13 residues. CDR3 amino acids: CASTLGGLAEAFF. In DNA, the CDR3 is TGTGCCAGCACCTTGGGGGGGCTCGCTGAAGCTTTCTTT.

V and J are TRBV10-3 and TRBJ1-4; D remains unclear. Germline V lookup: CDR1 ENHRY, CDR2 SYGVKD. The CDR3 loop spans 13 amino acids. Trimming removed 0 bases at V and 7 bases at J, with 6 bases between. DNA for the CDR3: TGTGCCATCAGTGAGTCAGGGAGTGAAAAACTGTTTTTT. Its translation is CAISESGSEKLFF.

CDR3 region: CASSVGTGGAYGYTF. CDR3 nucleotide sequence: TGTGCCAGCAGCGTAGGGACAGGGGGCGCGTATGGCTACACCTTC. The chain links TRBV9 to TRBJ1-2; 11 bases align to TRBD1. The V and J ends lost 0 bases and 5 bases, in that order; junction bases with no gene match: 3. Germline CDR1 SGDLS, CDR2 YYNGEE. CDR3 size: 15 residues.

The chain carries TRBV14 and TRBJ1-2; 9 bases fit TRBD1. Germline-derived CDR1 and CDR2 are SGHDN and FVKESK. Trimming took 8 bases from V and 6 from J; bases not matched to a gene: 7. This CDR3 region has 13 residues. In DNA, the CDR3 is TGTGCCAGCCGGGACAGGGAATCTGATGGCTACACCTTC. Its translation: CASRDRESDGYTF.

The chain recombines TRBV9 with TRBJ2-3; D not certain. The CDR3 sequence is 15 residues long. Germline V gene lookup returns CDR1 SGDLS and CDR2 YYNGEE. The V gene lost 0 bases and the J gene lost 2 bases, with 10 bases spanning the gap. Written as DNA, the CDR3 is TGTGCCAGCAGCGTAGCCCGTGGGCACACAGATACGCAGTATTTT. It yields the protein CASSVARGHTDTQYF. The full variable domain, its missing parts supplied by reference TRBV9 and TRBJ2-3, is DSGVTQTPKHLITATGQRVTLRCSPRSGDLSVYWYQQSLDQGLQFLIQYYNGEERAKGNILERFSAQQFPDLHSELNLSSLELGDSALYFCASSVARGHTDTQYFGPGTRLTVL.

This clone occurred a few times. This chain joins TRBV5-5 and TRBJ1-6; 7 bases fit TRBD1. Germline values: CDR1 SGHKS, CDR2 YYEKEE (reference sequence). V shed 4 bases and J 14 bases; nucleotides not matched to a gene: 6. This CDR3 has 12 residues. The CDR3 reads CASSPQGRSLHF. CDR3 DNA sequence: TGTGCCAGCAGCCCACAGGGGCGCTCCCTCCACTTT.

The chain is built from TRBV11-2 and TRBJ2-1, with D possibly TRBD1 on 6 matching bases. V dropped 3 bases and J dropped 2 bases, with 11 bases sitting between them. There are 15 residues in the CDR3. Germline CDR1 SGHAT, CDR2 FQNNGV. The CDR3 loop reads CASSFRGNPYNEQFF. CDR3 nucleotide sequence: TGTGCCAGCAGCTTCAGGGGTAATCCCTACAATGAGCAGTTCTTC.

This chain joins TRBV12-2 and TRBJ1-2; the table's D call TRBD1 went unverified against the DNA. TRBV12-2 is tagged as a pseudogene. The CDR3 is 13 residues long. The CDR3 protein is CASRPTGGTGYTF. The CDR3 DNA follows: TGTGCAAGTCGCCCGACAGGGGGTACTGGCTACACCTTC.

The rearrangement joins TRBV11-3 to TRBJ1-5, with D unclear. The V end was cut by 0 bases, the J end by 0 bases, with 15 bases between. The germline V gene encodes CDR1 SGHNT and CDR2 YENEEA. The CDR3 spans 18 residues. CDR3 loop: CASSLDRLGRHSNQPQHF. The CDR3 region has the DNA TGTGCCAGCAGCTTAGATCGCTTGGGTAGACATAGCAATCAGCCCCAGCATTTT.

The genes are TRBV7-9 and TRBJ2-7; TRBD1 might be the D (6 bases). This CDR3 contains 14 residues. Per the germline V gene, CDR1 is SEHNR and CDR2 is FQNEAQ (reference sequence). The V end was cut by 5 bases, the J end by 4 bases, with 15 bases between. The CDR3 DNA follows: TGTGCCAGCAGCGAAACGGACAGTGCTTACGAGCAGTACTTC. Protein: CASSETDSAYEQYF.

This chain uses TRBV7-2 with TRBJ2-5; 7 nucleotides match TRBD2. The CDR3 covers 16 residues. The trim removed 6 bases at V and 0 bases at J, leaving 10 bases unmatched. Germline V gene sequence: CDR1 SGHTA, CDR2 FQGNSA. In nucleotides, the CDR3 is TGTGCCAGCAGTCCAGTTGGGGGAGGGGACCAAGAGACCCAGTACTTC. Residues: CASSPVGGGDQETQYF.

The genes are TRBV28 and TRBJ2-1, with TRBD2 matching over 14 bases. V trimming: 5 bases; J trimming: 4 bases; junction bases outside the gene matches: 10. This CDR3 contains 18 residues. Germline lookup yields CDR1 MDHEN and CDR2 SYDVKM. The CDR3 region is CASSLRPGLAGAYNEQFF. The DNA of the CDR3 is TGTGCCAGCAGTCTCCGACCGGGACTAGCGGGGGCGTACAATGAGCAGTTCTTC.

The chain couples TRBV10-2 to TRBJ2-7; 7 nucleotides align to TRBD1. The ends lost 3 bases at V and 3 bases at J; junction bases unmatched: 8. The CDR3 is made up of 15 amino acids. CDR1 WSHSY and CDR2 SAAADI come from the germline V gene. The CDR3 region has the DNA TGCGCCAGCAGTGACTGGGGGACAGCCTACTACGAGCAGTACTTC. This encodes CASSDWGTAYYEQYF.

The gene calls are TRBV7-6 and TRBJ2-2; possibly TRBD2 for D (5 bases). CDR1 is SGHVS, CDR2 FNYEAQ, per germline. Trimming removed 7 bases from V and 5 bases from J, with 20 bases in between. The CDR3 is made up of 16 amino acids. The CDR3 nucleotides read TGTGCCAGCACCCTTGATCCCGAGGGTTGGACCGGGGAGCTGTTTTTT. It is translated as CASTLDPEGWTGELFF.

The rearrangement joins TRBV29-1 to TRBJ2-3; 15 bases align to TRBD2. The junction had 7 bases not matched to a gene; V was cut back by 5 bases and J by 1 base. Germline CDR1 SQVTM, CDR2 ANQGSEA. CDR3 length equals 17 residues. CDR3 DNA: TGCAGCGTTAGCGGGACTAGCGGGGGGATTGGCACAGATACGCAGTATTTT. Encoded protein: CSVSGTSGGIGTDTQYF.

CDR3: CSVGSGNTDTQYF. The CDR3, as DNA: TGCAGCGTTGGATCCGGGAACACAGATACGCAGTATTTT. The J gene is TRBJ2-3, the V gene TRBV29-1; tentative D call: TRBD2 (5 bases). V was trimmed by 4 bases and J by 2 bases, leaving 10 bases between them. This CDR3 spans 13 amino acids. From germline, CDR1 is SQVTM and CDR2 ANQGSEA.

This chain connects TRBV6-5 to TRBJ1-2; D perhaps matches TRBD1 (6 bases). V was shortened by 10 bases and J by 0 bases, with 15 bases between the two germline ends. CDR3 length: 14 amino acids. Germline V gives CDR1 MNHEY, CDR2 SVGAGI. CDR3 region: CATSAQGANYGYTF. The CDR3 bases are TGTGCCACATCCGCACAGGGTGCTAACTATGGCTACACCTTC.